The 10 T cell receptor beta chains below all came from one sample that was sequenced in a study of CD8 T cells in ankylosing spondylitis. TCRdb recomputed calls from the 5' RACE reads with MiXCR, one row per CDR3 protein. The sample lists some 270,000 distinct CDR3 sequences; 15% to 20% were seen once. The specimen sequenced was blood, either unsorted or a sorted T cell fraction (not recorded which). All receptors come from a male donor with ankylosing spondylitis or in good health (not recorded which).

The CDR3 DNA reads TGTGCCAGCAGCGTAGAGGGACAGGGAAACTACAATGAGCAGTTCTTC. It specifies CASSVEGQGNYNEQFF. The chain couples TRBV9 to TRBJ2-1, with 9 bases lining up with TRBD1. J gave up 3 bases and V 0 bases, and 4 bases lay outside the gene matches. There are 16 residues in the CDR3. Per germline, CDR1 SGDLS and CDR2 YYNGEE.

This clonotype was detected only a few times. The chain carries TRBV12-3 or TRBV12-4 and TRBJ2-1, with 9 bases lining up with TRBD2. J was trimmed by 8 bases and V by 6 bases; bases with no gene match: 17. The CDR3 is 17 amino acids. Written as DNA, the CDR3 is TGTGCCAGCAGCCCAATCGAGGCGGGAGGGCCTTGGGATGAGCAGTTCTTC. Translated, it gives CASSPIEAGGPWDEQFF.

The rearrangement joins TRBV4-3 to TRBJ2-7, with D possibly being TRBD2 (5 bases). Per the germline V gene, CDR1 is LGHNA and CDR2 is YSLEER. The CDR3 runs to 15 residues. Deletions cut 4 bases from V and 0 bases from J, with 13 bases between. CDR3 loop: CASSLGRENSYEQYF. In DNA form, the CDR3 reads TGCGCCAGCAGCCTCGGCCGGGAAAACTCCTACGAGCAGTACTTC.

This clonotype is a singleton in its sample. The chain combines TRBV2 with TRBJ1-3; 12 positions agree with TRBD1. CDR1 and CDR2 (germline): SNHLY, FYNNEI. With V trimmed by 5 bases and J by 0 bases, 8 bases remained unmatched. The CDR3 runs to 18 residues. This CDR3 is CASSSRDRGLRSGNTIYF. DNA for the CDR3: TGTGCCAGCAGTTCCCGGGACAGGGGGCTCCGCTCTGGAAACACCATATATTTT.

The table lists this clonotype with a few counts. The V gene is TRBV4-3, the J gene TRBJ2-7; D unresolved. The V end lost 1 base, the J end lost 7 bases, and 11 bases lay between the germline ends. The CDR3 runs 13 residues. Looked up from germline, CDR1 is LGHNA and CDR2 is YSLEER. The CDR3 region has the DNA TGCGCCAGCAGCCAAGGTCTGGGGTCGGAGCAGTACTTC. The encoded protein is CASSQGLGSEQYF.

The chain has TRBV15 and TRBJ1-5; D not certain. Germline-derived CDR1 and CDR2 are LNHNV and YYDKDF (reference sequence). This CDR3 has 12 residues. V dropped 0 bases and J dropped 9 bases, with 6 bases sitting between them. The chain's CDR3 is CATSRENGPQHF. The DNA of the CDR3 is TGTGCCACCAGCAGAGAAAATGGGCCCCAGCATTTT.

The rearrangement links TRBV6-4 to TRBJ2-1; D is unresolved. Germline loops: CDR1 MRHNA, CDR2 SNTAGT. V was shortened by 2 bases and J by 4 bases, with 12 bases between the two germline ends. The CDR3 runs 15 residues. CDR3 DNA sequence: TGTGCCAGCAGTGACGCTGGCGGAGAATACAATGAGCAGTTCTTC. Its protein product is CASSDAGGEYNEQFF.

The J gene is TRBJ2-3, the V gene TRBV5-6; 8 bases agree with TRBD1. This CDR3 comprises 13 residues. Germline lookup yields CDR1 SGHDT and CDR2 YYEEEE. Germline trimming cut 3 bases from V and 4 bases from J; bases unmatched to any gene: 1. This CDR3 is CASSSDRADTQYF. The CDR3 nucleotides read TGTGCCAGCAGCTCGGACAGGGCAGATACGCAGTATTTT.

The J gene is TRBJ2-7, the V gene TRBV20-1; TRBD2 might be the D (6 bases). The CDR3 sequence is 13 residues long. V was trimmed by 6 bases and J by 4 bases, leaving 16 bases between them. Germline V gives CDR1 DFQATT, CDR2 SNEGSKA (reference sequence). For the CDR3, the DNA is TGCAGTGCCGGCTCGGGAGTTCGGTACGAGCAGTACTTC. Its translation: CSAGSGVRYEQYF.

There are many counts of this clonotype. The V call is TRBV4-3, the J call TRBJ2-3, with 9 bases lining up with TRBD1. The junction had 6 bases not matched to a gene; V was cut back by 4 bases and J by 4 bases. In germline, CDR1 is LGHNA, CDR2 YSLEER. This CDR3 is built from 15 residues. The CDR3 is CASSPDRGRADTQYF. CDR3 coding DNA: TGCGCCAGCAGCCCGGACAGGGGCAGGGCAGATACGCAGTATTTT.